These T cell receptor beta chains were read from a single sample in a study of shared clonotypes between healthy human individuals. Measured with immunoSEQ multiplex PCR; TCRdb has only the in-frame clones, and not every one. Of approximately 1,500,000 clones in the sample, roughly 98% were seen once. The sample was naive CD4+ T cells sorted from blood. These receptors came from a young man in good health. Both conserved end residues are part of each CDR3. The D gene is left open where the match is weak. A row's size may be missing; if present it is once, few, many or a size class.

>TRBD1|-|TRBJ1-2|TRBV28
CASSLWAGGDYGYTF
TGTGCCAGCAGTTTATGGGCAGGGGGCGACTATGGCTACACCTTC
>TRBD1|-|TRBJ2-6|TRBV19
CASSIMTQGEFDSGANVLTF
TGTGCCAGTAGTATAATGACGCAGGGGGAGTTTGACTCTGGGGCCAACGTCCTGACTTTC
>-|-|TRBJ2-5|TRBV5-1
CASSFTAKETQYF
TGCGCCAGCAGCTTTACAGCGAAAGAGACCCAGTACTTC
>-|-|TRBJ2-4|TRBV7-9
CASSPIGRAKNIQYF
TGTGCCAGCAGCCCGATTGGAAGAGCCAAAAACATTCAGTACTTC
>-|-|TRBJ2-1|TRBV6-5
CASSTSLDEQFF
TGTGCCAGCAGTACCTCCCTGGATGAGCAGTTCTTC
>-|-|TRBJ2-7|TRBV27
CASSWGPSEQYF
TGTGCCAGCAGTTGGGGACCGAGCGAGCAGTACTTC
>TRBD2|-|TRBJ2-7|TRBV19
CASSIASGTWEQYF
TGTGCCAGTAGTATAGCTAGCGGGACATGGGAGCAGTACTTC
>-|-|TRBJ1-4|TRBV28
CASSPPTLNEKLFF
TGTGCCAGCAGTCCCCCTACATTAAATGAAAAACTGTTTTTT
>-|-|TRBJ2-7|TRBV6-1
CAGSGASYEQYF
TGTGCCGGGTCGGGGGCCTCCTACGAGCAGTACTTC
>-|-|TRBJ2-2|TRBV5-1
CASSFANARGGTGELFF
TGCGCCAGCAGCTTCGCTAATGCCAGGGGCGGGACCGGGGAGCTGTTTTTT
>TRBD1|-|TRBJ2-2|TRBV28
CASNTILGQGSGELFF
TGTGCCAGCAACACTATCCTAGGACAGGGATCCGGGGAGCTGTTTTTT
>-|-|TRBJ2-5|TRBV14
CASRRDSRLGTQYF
TGTGCCAGCAGACGGGACTCGAGGCTTGGGACCCAGTACTTC
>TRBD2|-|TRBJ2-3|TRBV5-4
CASSLASGRGADTQYF
TGTGCCAGCAGCCTCGCTAGCGGGAGGGGGGCAGATACGCAGTATTTT
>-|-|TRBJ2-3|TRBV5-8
CASSLGPGRTDTQYF
TGTGCCAGCAGCTTGGGTCCCGGGAGAACAGATACGCAGTATTTT
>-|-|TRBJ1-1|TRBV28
CASTPTGLNTEAFF
TGTGCCAGCACCCCAACAGGGCTGAACACTGAAGCTTTCTTT
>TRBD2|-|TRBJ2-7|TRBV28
CASSSPAGGPYEQYF
TGTGCCAGCAGTTCCCCAGCGGGAGGGCCCTACGAGCAGTACTTC
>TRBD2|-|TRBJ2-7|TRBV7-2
CASSYRGGPYEQYF
TGTGCCAGCAGCTATCGGGGAGGGCCCTACGAGCAGTACTTC
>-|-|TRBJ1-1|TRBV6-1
CASSDLNPPWAFF
TGTGCCAGCAGTGATCTTAACCCCCCGTGGGCTTTCTTT
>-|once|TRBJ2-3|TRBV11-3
CASSLDPDADTQYF
TGTGCCAGCAGCTTAGATCCAGACGCAGATACGCAGTATTTT
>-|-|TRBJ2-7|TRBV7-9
CASSPGGHEQYF
TGTGCCAGCAGCCCGGGTGGGCACGAGCAGTACTTC
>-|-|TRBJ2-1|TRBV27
CASNGAAGLDEQFF
TGTGCCAGCAATGGGGCCGCAGGTTTGGATGAGCAGTTCTTC
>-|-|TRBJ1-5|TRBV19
CASSIRGGAGRGSQPQHF
TGTGCCAGTAGTATCCGGGGCGGCGCGGGCAGGGGCAGTCAGCCCCAGCATTTT
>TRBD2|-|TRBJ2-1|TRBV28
CASSSPTSGPSYNEQFF
TGTGCCAGCAGTTCCCCGACTAGCGGTCCCTCCTACAATGAGCAGTTCTTC
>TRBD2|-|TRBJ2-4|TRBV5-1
CASSLAPSGVAKNIQYF
TGCGCCAGCAGCTTGGCCCCTAGCGGGGTAGCCAAAAACATTCAGTACTTC
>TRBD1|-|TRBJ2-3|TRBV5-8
CASSVGDRGADTQYF
TGTGCCAGCAGCGTAGGGGACAGGGGTGCAGATACGCAGTATTTT
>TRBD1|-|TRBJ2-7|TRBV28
CASSLFPGQGPYEQYF
TGTGCCAGCAGTTTATTCCCGGGACAGGGCCCCTACGAGCAGTACTTC
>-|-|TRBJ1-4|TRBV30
CAWSSANEKLFF
TGTGCCTGGAGTTCAGCTAATGAAAAACTGTTTTTT